A selection of T cell receptor beta chains follows, all from one sample in a study of technical replicates of blood from several donors. Sequenced by immunoSEQ multiplex PCR; TCRdb stores in-frame clones only, minus some. The sample consists of over 85,000 clones, about 95% of them appearing once. Sample: T cells isolated from PBMCs. These receptors all come from a human donor in good health. CDR3s include the opening cysteine and the closing phenylalanine or tryptophan. D genes are given only for firm matches. Part of the rows lack a size; the others show once, few, many or a class for expanded clones.

TRBD2	TRBJ2-7	.	14	TRBV27	TGTGCCAGCAGTCCACTAGCGGGGTCCTACGAGCAGTACTTC	CASSPLAGSYEQYF
.	TRBJ1-1	.	16	TRBV5-8	TGTGCCAGCAGCTTGGGCGGAGGCACGTGGGGAAGTGAAGCTTTCTTT	CASSLGGGTWGSEAFF
TRBD1	TRBJ2-3	.	15	TRBV7-3	TGTGCCAGCAGCGACCGACAGGGCCGCACAGATACGCAGTATTTT	CASSDRQGRTDTQYF
.	TRBJ2-5	once	11	TRBV30	TGTGCCTGGGAACAGGGTGAGACCCAGTACTTC	CAWEQGETQYF
.	TRBJ2-1	.	15	TRBV27	TGTGCCAGCAGTTCCGACTCGAGCTCCTACAATGAGCAGTTCTTC	CASSSDSSSYNEQFF
.	TRBJ2-5	.	13	TRBV5-3	TGTGCCAGAAGCTTGGGCGGATCCGAGACCCAGTACTTC	CARSLGGSETQYF
.	TRBJ1-5	.	11	TRBV20-1	TGCAGTGCTAGAGATCCCGGGAGCTTGCATTTT	CSARDPGSLHF
TRBD2	TRBJ2-7	.	13	TRBV19	TGTGCCAGTAGTCGCGGGAGAAGAGACGAGCAGTACTTC	CASSRGRRDEQYF
TRBD2	TRBJ2-1	.	17	TRBV7-9	TGTGCCAGCAGCTCCATCGGACTAGCGGGAGGAAAGGATGAGCAGTTCTTC	CASSSIGLAGGKDEQFF
.	TRBJ1-5	.	12	TRBV4-2	TGTGCCAGCAGCCAAGCCGATCAGCCCCAGCATTTT	CASSQADQPQHF
.	TRBJ1-2	.	12	TRBV30	TGTGCCTGGAGCGCCGGGGTCAGCGGCTACACCTTC	CAWSAGVSGYTF
TRBD2	TRBJ2-5	.	15	TRBV2	TGTGCCAGCACGGTAGCGGGAGGCGATGGGGAGACCCAGTACTTC	CASTVAGGDGETQYF
TRBD1	TRBJ1-1	.	12	TRBV2	TGTGCCAGCAGGACAGGGGACACTGAAGCTTTCTTT	CASRTGDTEAFF
TRBD1	TRBJ2-7	.	18	TRBV4-3	TGCGCCAGCAGCCAAGATTCTTTTACTGGGACAGTCGCCTACGAGCAGTACTTC	CASSQDSFTGTVAYEQYF
.	TRBJ1-5	.	15	TRBV6-5	TGTGCCAGCAGTTACCAGGGCGGCCAAGGGCAGCCCCAGCATTTT	CASSYQGGQGQPQHF
.	TRBJ2-3	.	15	TRBV6-5	TGTGCCAGCAGTTACAGGGGCGGGGGCACAGATACGCAGTATTTT	CASSYRGGGTDTQYF
.	TRBJ2-7	.	13	TRBV7-2	TGTGCCAGCGCGCAGGGGCCGCGCGACGAGCAGTACTTC	CASAQGPRDEQYF
TRBD1	TRBJ2-1	.	13	TRBV10-3	TGTGCCATCAGGCAGACGGGACAGGGTTGGCAGTTCTTC	CAIRQTGQGWQFF
TRBD2	TRBJ2-1	.	15	TRBV6-1	TGTGCCAGCAGTGCCAGGACTAGCGGAAACAATGAGCAGTTCTTC	CASSARTSGNNEQFF
TRBD1	TRBJ1-1	.	15	TRBV7-2	TGTGCCAGCAGCCGGCGGACAGGGGGCTTAACTGAAGCTTTCTTT	CASSRRTGGLTEAFF
TRBD1	TRBJ1-1	.	14	TRBV4-1	TGCGCCAGCAGCTACGACAGGGAAGGTCCTGAAGCTTTCTTT	CASSYDREGPEAFF
.	TRBJ2-5	.	15	TRBV6-5	TGTGCCAGCAGTTACGGTTCGGGGGGCGCAGAGACCCAGTACTTC	CASSYGSGGAETQYF
TRBD1	TRBJ1-6	.	15	TRBV6-5	TGTGCCAGCAGTTATCGGGACAGGGGTAATTCACCCCTCCACTTT	CASSYRDRGNSPLHF
.	TRBJ2-7	.	12	TRBV6-5	TGTGCCAGCGTTAGCTCAGCCTACGAGCAGTACTTC	CASVSSAYEQYF
.	TRBJ2-1	.	16	TRBV15	TGTGCCACCAGCAGAGAACGTACAGGGTACCCCAATGAGCAGTTCTTC	CATSRERTGYPNEQFF
TRBD2	TRBJ2-7	.	13	TRBV19	TGTGCCAGTAGTATAGAGCTAGCGGGGATACAGTACTTC	CASSIELAGIQYF
TRBD2	TRBJ2-1	.	13	TRBV7-3	TGTGCCAGCAGCCAAGGACTAGGCAATGAGCAGTTCTTC	CASSQGLGNEQFF
.	TRBJ1-2	few	13	TRBV7-9	TGTGCCAGCAGCTTCCGGGTCATCTATGGCTACACCTTC	CASSFRVIYGYTF
.	TRBJ1-4	.	15	TRBV7-9	TGTGCCAGCAGCTTAGAGACGGGGACTAATGAAAAACTGTTTTTT	CASSLETGTNEKLFF
TRBD1	TRBJ1-2	.	14	TRBV7-9	TGTGCCAGCAGCCCGACAGGGGTCTCTTATGGCTACACCTTC	CASSPTGVSYGYTF
TRBD2	TRBJ2-5	.	15	TRBV11-2	TGTGCCAGCAGGAGCGGGGTTGTGGGGGTAGAGACCCAGTACTTC	CASRSGVVGVETQYF
.	TRBJ2-7	.	14	TRBV4-1	TGCGCCAGCAGCCGGCACAGTCTCTCCTACGAGCAGTACTTC	CASSRHSLSYEQYF
.	TRBJ1-1	.	12	TRBV28	TGTGCCAGCAGGTCCTTGAACACTGAAGCTTTCTTT	CASRSLNTEAFF
.	TRBJ2-7	.	14	TRBV11-3	TGTGCCAGCAGTCGTGGGGCAGAAAGGGACGAGCAGTACTTC	CASSRGAERDEQYF
TRBD1	TRBJ1-5	.	16	TRBV28	TGTGCCAGCAGTTCGGGACAGGGGGCACCCAATCAGCCCCAGCATTTT	CASSSGQGAPNQPQHF
.	TRBJ2-7	once	11	TRBV27	TGTGCCAGCAGTTCCATGTACGAGCAGTACTTC	CASSSMYEQYF
TRBD2	TRBJ2-7	.	16	TRBV4-3	TGCGCCAGCAGCCTGGGGACTAGCGGGAGGGATGGCGAGCAGTACTTC	CASSLGTSGRDGEQYF
.	TRBJ2-2	.	13	TRBV7-7	TGTGCTAGCAGCCTGGCAGGCCACGGGGAGCTGTTTTTT	CASSLAGHGELFF
TRBD2	TRBJ2-1	.	16	TRBV7-3	TGTGCCAGCAGCTTAATTCCTAGCGGTAGCGCCGATGAGCAGTTCTTC	CASSLIPSGSADEQFF
.	TRBJ1-2	.	15	TRBV5-4	TGTGCCAGCAGCGGCGAGACAGGCATCTCTGGAGGCTACACCTTC	CASSGETGISGGYTF
TRBD1	TRBJ2-1	.	15	TRBV2	TGTGCCAGCAGTGATTGGGACAGATTATACAATGAGCAGTTCTTC	CASSDWDRLYNEQFF
TRBD1	TRBJ1-5	.	16	TRBV13	TGTGCCAGCAGCATGGGGACAGAGTATAGCAATCAGCCCCAGCATTTT	CASSMGTEYSNQPQHF
TRBD1	TRBJ1-1	.	15	TRBV11-3	TGTGCCAGCAGCCCTGGAGGACAGGGGAACACTGAAGCTTTCTTT	CASSPGGQGNTEAFF
.	TRBJ1-1	.	15	TRBV10-2	TGCGCCAGCAGTGAGTTCGGGGGGGTTATGACTGAAGCTTTCTTT	CASSEFGGVMTEAFF
.	TRBJ2-2	.	16	TRBV6-5	TGTGCCAGCAGTTACTTGCCAGGGTACAACACCGGGGAGCTGTTTTTT	CASSYLPGYNTGELFF
TRBD2	TRBJ2-2	.	15	TRBV5-1	TGCGCCAGCGGGTTCCGAGCGGGAGGTTCCGGGGAGCTGTTTTTT	CASGFRAGGSGELFF
TRBD1	TRBJ1-3	once	15	TRBV10-1	TGCGCCAGCAGTTCCGGGACAGGGATGGGAAACACCATATATTTT	CASSSGTGMGNTIYF
TRBD1	TRBJ1-2	.	15	TRBV13	TGTGCCAGCAGCCCAAGGACAGGAGGAAATTGGGGCTACACCTTC	CASSPRTGGNWGYTF
.	TRBJ2-7	.	12	TRBV11-3	TGTGCCAGCAGCTACAGCTCCTACGAGCAGTACTTC	CASSYSSYEQYF
TRBD1	TRBJ2-5	.	15	TRBV11-3	TGTGCCAGCAGTAGAGGGCAGGGACAGGTAGAGACCCAGTACTTC	CASSRGQGQVETQYF
TRBD1	TRBJ1-1	.	16	TRBV4-1	TGCGCCAGCAGCCAAGATCTATCAGGGGGCATATCGGAAGCTTTCTTT	CASSQDLSGGISEAFF
.	TRBJ2-7	.	10	TRBV2	TGTGCCAGCATAGGGGTCCAGCAGTACTTC	CASIGVQQYF
TRBD1	TRBJ2-7	.	14	TRBV5-5	TGTGCCAGCAGCTTGGGGGACAGGATCTACGAGCAGTACTTC	CASSLGDRIYEQYF
TRBD2	TRBJ2-1	.	16	TRBV19	TGTGCCAGTACTAGAATAGCGGGTCCCATTCCCAATGAGCAGTTCTTC	CASTRIAGPIPNEQFF